The text below deals with one T cell receptor beta chain. This specimen belongs to a study of beta chain features in type 1 diabetes. The investigators reverse transcribed all of the isolated RNA, so they sequenced expressed TCRB transcripts. TCRdb's table, derived via immunoSEQ multiplex PCR, lists solely in-frame clones and lacks some. The table records 400,000 to 450,000 clones, 11% to 15% of them present only once. Per the germline V gene, CDR1 is SGHRS and CDR2 is YFSETQ. V was pared by 5 bases and J by 4 bases, with 13 bases of the junction left unmatched. The CDR3 runs 16 residues. Input material: naive CD4+ T cells from blood. The clonotype was recovered from a young man in good health. The rearrangement links TRBV5-1 to TRBJ1-2, with 8 bases identical to TRBD1. DNA for the CDR3: TGCGCCAGCAGACCAACCTTCAGGGGGCTAGCCTATGGCTACACCTTC. Amino acid sequence: CASRPTFRGLAYGYTF.